The clone carrying this T cell receptor (beta chain) occurred once. The record originates from a study of blood T cell repertoires in COVID-19. As for the study in general: Some COVID-19 samples were acute and others convalescent; all came from the United States, Italy and Spain.

Using immunoSEQ multiplex PCR, the repertoire was profiled, and TCRdb retains in-frame clones only, with some absent. The sample comprises about 90,000 clones, about nine tenths of which are singletons, and about 5.5% rests with the top ten. The sequencing sample was made of peripheral blood. This receptor was obtained from a middle-aged man with acute or convalescent COVID-19.

CDR3 protein: CASSSGVEQFF. DNA for the CDR3: TGTGCCAGCAGTTCGGGAGTTGAGCAGTTCTTC. This chain uses TRBV2 with TRBJ2-1, with a weak D call TRBD2 (6 bases). CDR1 and CDR2 from the germline V gene are SNHLY and FYNNEI. V dropped 5 bases and J dropped 9 bases, with 8 bases sitting between them. This CDR3 is built from 11 residues.